Each of the 14 T cell receptor beta chains below was sequenced from the same sample in a study of long-term antiretroviral therapy in people with HIV. Version v3.0 of the immunoSEQ assay was performed at survey level. This table comes from immunoSEQ multiplex PCR, and its TCRdb copy is limited to in-frame clones, with some not included. The sample shows 25,000 to 30,000 clones, roughly 84% of them seen only once. The specimen comprised unsorted PBMCs, sampled 2.7 to 2.9 years after starting antiretroviral therapy. These receptors all stem from a man aged 30-40 years with HIV.

This chain uses TRBV4-1 with TRBJ2-5; D may be TRBD1 (6 bases). The CDR3 contains 17 residues. Trimming pared 0 bases from V and 1 base from J, leaving 15 bases between. The germline CDR1 and CDR2 sequences are MGHRA and YSYEKL. CDR3 DNA sequence: TGCGCCAGCAGCCAAGATCCGCCGGGACAAGTCCAAGAGACCCAGTACTTC. Amino acids: CASSQDPPGQVQETQYF.

V gene TRBV15 combines with J gene TRBJ1-6; 8 nucleotides agree with TRBD1. CDR3 size: 15 residues. Germline V gives CDR1 LNHNV, CDR2 YYDKDF (reference sequence). V was pared by 5 bases and J by 9 bases, with 9 bases of the junction left unmatched. CDR3 in amino acids: CATSRLGQGLSPLHF. DNA of the CDR3: TGTGCCACCAGCCGTCTTGGACAGGGCCTTTCACCCCTCCACTTT. The complete variable domain, with remaining parts taken from reference TRBV15 and TRBJ1-6, reads DAMVIQNPRYQVTQFGKPVTLSCSQTLNHNVMYWYQQKSSQAPKLLFHYYDKDFNNEADTPDNFQSRRPNTSFCFLDIRSPGLGDTAMYLCATSRLGQGLSPLHFGNGTRLTVT.

This sequence joins TRBV29-1 and TRBJ2-7, with a possible D match to TRBD2 (5 bases). This CDR3 region has 15 residues. Trimming pared 0 bases from V and 4 bases from J, leaving 16 bases between. From germline, CDR1 is SQVTM and CDR2 ANQGSEA. Here the CDR3 DNA reads TGCAGCGTTGAAGACCCGTTCCGCGGCGGGTACGAGCAGTACTTC. It specifies CSVEDPFRGGYEQYF.

The V call is TRBV25-1, the J call TRBJ2-1; TRBD2 matches 14 bases. This CDR3 comprises 16 residues. After removal of 5 bases from V and 6 bases from J, the junction contained 6 bases not matched to a gene. The germline CDR1 and CDR2 sequences are MGHDK and SYGVNS. The DNA for the CDR3 is TGTGCCAGCAGTACCCTGGGACTAGCGGGGGCCAATGAGCAGTTCTTC. Its translation: CASSTLGLAGANEQFF. The full variable domain, rest sourced from reference TRBV25-1 and TRBJ2-1, is EADIYQTPRYLVIGTGKKITLECSQTMGHDKMYWYQQDPGMELHLIHYSYGVNSTEKGDLSSESTVSRIRTEHFPLTLESARPSHTSQYLCASSTLGLAGANEQFFGPGTRLTVL.

The chain's CDR3 is CASSDGRFYEQYF. In DNA form, the CDR3 reads TGTGCCAGCAGTGACGGGCGGTTCTACGAGCAGTACTTC. The chain links TRBV6-1 to TRBJ2-7; D call uncertain. Germline V gene sequence: CDR1 MNHNS, CDR2 SASEGT. Trimming left V 3 bases short and J 3 bases short, with 9 bases between. This CDR3 contains 13 residues.

The chain links TRBV18 to TRBJ1-2; TRBD1 aligns across 7 bases. Germline-derived CDR1 and CDR2 are KGHSH and LQKENI. CDR3 length: 13 amino acids. The J segment lost 2 bases and the V segment lost 5 bases, leaving 2 bases of the junction unmatched. The CDR3 nucleotides are TGTGCCAGCTCAACAGGGGTGAACTATGGCTACACCTTC. It translates to CASSTGVNYGYTF. The full variable domain, completed using reference TRBV18 and TRBJ1-2, is NAGVMQNPRHLVRRRGQEARLRCSPMKGHSHVYWYRQLPEEGLKFMVYLQKENIIDESGMPKERFSAEFPKEGPSILRIQQVVRGDSAAYFCASSTGVNYGYTFGSGTRLTVV.

The chain is built from TRBV27 and TRBJ2-2, with 8 bases lining up with TRBD2. CDR1 and CDR2 (germline): MNHEY, SMNVEV (reference sequence). The V gene end was trimmed by 2 bases and the J gene end by 6 bases; junction bases not matched to a gene: 5. The CDR3 has 15 amino acids. The CDR3 region is CASSLRREGPGELFF. CDR3 coding DNA: TGTGCCAGCAGTTTACGACGGGAGGGCCCCGGGGAGCTGTTTTTT.

The genes are TRBV28 and TRBJ1-4; a weak D match, TRBD1 (6 bases). This CDR3 region has 15 residues. V lost 6 bases, J lost 5 bases, and 16 bases lay in between. The germline CDR1 and CDR2 sequences are MDHEN and SYDVKM. In DNA, the CDR3 is TGTGCCAGCAGGGATGCAGACAGGTTGAATGAAAAACTGTTTTTT. Translating gives CASRDADRLNEKLFF.

This clone is a singleton in its sample. The chain has TRBV21-1 and TRBJ2-5; TRBD2 reflects the table's D call only, with no check against the DNA. TRBV21-1 is termed a pseudogene. CDR3 length: 20 amino acids. The DNA of the CDR3 is TGTGCCAGCAGCAAAAGGGGCGAGGAGACGGGAGGCCTTGGCCGGGGGACCCAGTACTTC. It encodes CASSKRGEETGGLGRGTQYF.

In this sample, this clone turned up once. CDR3 sequence reads: CASTPRDTGHPEQYF. CDR3 in DNA: TGTGCCAGCACCCCCCGGGACACGGGCCACCCCGAGCAGTACTTC. The V and J genes are TRBV7-8 and TRBJ2-7; D might be TRBD1 (6 bases). The CDR3 is made up of 15 amino acids. V was pared by 7 bases and J by 6 bases, with 22 bases between. CDR1 is SGHVS and CDR2 is FQNEAQ in the germline V gene.

CDR3 loop: CASSPGGTGSHNEQFF. Here the CDR3 DNA reads TGTGCCAGCAGCCCAGGTGGGACAGGGAGTCACAATGAGCAGTTCTTC. The V call is TRBV7-9, the J call TRBJ2-1; 9 bases map to TRBD1. The CDR3 runs 16 residues. V shed 5 bases and J 5 bases; nucleotides not matched to a gene: 10. Germline V gene data show CDR1 as SEHNR and CDR2 as FQNEAQ (reference sequence).

This chain uses TRBV29-1 with TRBJ1-1, with unresolved D. The length of the CDR3 is 15 residues. Per the germline V gene, CDR1 is SQVTM and CDR2 is ANQGSEA. V lost 3 bases and J 2 bases, leaving 16 bases between the germline ends. In DNA form, the CDR3 reads TGCAGCGTTGACCCAAACGGAGGGCGTAACACTGAAGCTTTCTTT. Translating it yields CSVDPNGGRNTEAFF.

The chain carries TRBV9 and TRBJ2-2, with TRBD2 matching 8 bases. The CDR3 runs 15 residues. Germline loops: CDR1 SGDLS, CDR2 YYNGEE. Trimming took 4 bases from V and 1 from J; bases not matched to a gene: 3. The CDR3 DNA reads TGTGCCAGCAGCCGGAGCGGGGGGAACACCGGGGAGCTGTTTTTT. It codes for CASSRSGGNTGELFF. The variable domain in full, with the rest retrieved from reference TRBV9 and TRBJ2-2, is DSGVTQTPKHLITATGQRVTLRCSPRSGDLSVYWYQQSLDQGLQFLIQYYNGEERAKGNILERFSAQQFPDLHSELNLSSLELGDSALYFCASSRSGGNTGELFFGEGSRLTVL.

The chain has TRBV18 and TRBJ2-7, with TRBD2 identical over 7 bases. The CDR3 runs 15 residues. The V segment lost 5 bases and the J segment 3 bases; nucleotides outside the gene matches: 10. Per germline, CDR1 KGHSH and CDR2 LQKENI. The CDR3 DNA reads as TGTGCCAGCTCATCGGACTTTACTAGCGACTACGAGCAGTACTTC. This sequence encodes CASSSDFTSDYEQYF.